This is a list of T cell receptor beta chains from one sample in a study of shared clonotypes between healthy human individuals. Only in-frame clones appear in the TCRdb table, and some are missing; sequencing was by immunoSEQ multiplex PCR. Among around 610,000 clones listed, around 96% were seen once. The sequenced sample was naive CD8+ T cells sorted from blood. These receptors were collected from a woman in her 30s in good health. Both conserved end residues are part of each CDR3. D genes are given only for firm matches. Only some rows state a clone size, as once, few, many or a class for expanded clones.

j_call: TRBJ2-7
v_call: TRBV9
d_call: TRBD1
clone_size: once
cdr3_aa: CASGTGGYEQYF
cdr3_nt: TGTGCCAGCGGGACAGGGGGGTACGAGCAGTACTTC

j_call: TRBJ2-1
v_call: TRBV5-6
d_call: TRBD2
clone_size: once
cdr3_aa: CASSLGASGSGDEQFF
cdr3_nt: TGTGCCAGCAGCTTGGGGGCTAGCGGGAGCGGCGATGAGCAGTTCTTC

j_call: TRBJ2-1
v_call: TRBV27
d_call: -
clone_size: -
cdr3_aa: CASSLAGDNEQFF
cdr3_nt: TGTGCCAGCAGTTTAGCTGGCGACAATGAGCAGTTCTTC

j_call: TRBJ1-2
v_call: TRBV19
d_call: -
clone_size: -
cdr3_aa: CASSYTLRSGPMEYGYTF
cdr3_nt: TGTGCCAGTAGTTATACCCTCCGGTCAGGGCCCATGGAATATGGCTACACCTTC

j_call: TRBJ1-5
v_call: TRBV6-1
d_call: -
clone_size: -
cdr3_aa: CASSEGEWILFLGQPQHF
cdr3_nt: TGTGCCAGCAGTGAAGGGGAGTGGATTCTCTTTTTAGGTCAGCCCCAGCATTTT

j_call: TRBJ2-6
v_call: TRBV27
d_call: -
clone_size: -
cdr3_aa: CASSFLGRTSGANVLTF
cdr3_nt: TGTGCCAGCAGTTTCCTGGGACGGACCTCTGGGGCCAACGTCCTGACTTTC

j_call: TRBJ1-1
v_call: TRBV29-1
d_call: -
clone_size: -
cdr3_aa: CSVPGANTEAFF
cdr3_nt: TGCAGCGTCCCTGGGGCAAACACTGAAGCTTTCTTT

j_call: TRBJ2-7
v_call: TRBV7-2
d_call: -
clone_size: -
cdr3_aa: CASSLLGGVYEQYF
cdr3_nt: TGTGCCAGCAGCTTACTAGGTGGTGTCTACGAGCAGTACTTC

j_call: TRBJ2-7
v_call: TRBV27
d_call: -
clone_size: -
cdr3_aa: CASSFGESSYEQYF
cdr3_nt: TGTGCCAGCAGTTTCGGGGAATCGTCCTACGAGCAGTACTTC

j_call: TRBJ2-7
v_call: TRBV28
d_call: TRBD2
clone_size: -
cdr3_aa: CASSPPGLAVSYEQYF
cdr3_nt: TGTGCCAGCAGTCCCCCCGGGCTAGCGGTTAGCTACGAGCAGTACTTC

j_call: TRBJ2-5
v_call: TRBV18
d_call: TRBD1
clone_size: once
cdr3_aa: CASSRVGTADQETQYF
cdr3_nt: TGTGCCAGCTCACGTGTTGGGACAGCCGATCAAGAGACCCAGTACTTC

j_call: TRBJ2-1
v_call: TRBV15
d_call: TRBD2
clone_size: -
cdr3_aa: CATSRDVAGGRGEQFF
cdr3_nt: TGTGCCACCAGCAGAGATGTAGCGGGAGGCCGGGGTGAGCAGTTCTTC

j_call: TRBJ2-3
v_call: TRBV5-1
d_call: TRBD2
clone_size: -
cdr3_aa: CASSLVGLAGTDTQYF
cdr3_nt: TGCGCCAGCAGCTTGGTGGGGCTAGCGGGCACAGATACGCAGTATTTT

j_call: TRBJ2-7
v_call: TRBV28
d_call: -
clone_size: -
cdr3_aa: CASSRGGDPYEQYF
cdr3_nt: TGTGCCAGCAGCCGGGGCGGGGATCCCTACGAGCAGTACTTC

j_call: TRBJ2-1
v_call: TRBV28
d_call: -
clone_size: -
cdr3_aa: CASSFVENEQFF
cdr3_nt: TGTGCCAGCAGTTTTGTGGAAAATGAGCAGTTCTTC

j_call: TRBJ2-7
v_call: TRBV19
d_call: -
clone_size: -
cdr3_aa: CASKSPYEQYF
cdr3_nt: TGTGCCAGTAAAAGCCCCTACGAGCAGTACTTC

j_call: TRBJ2-5
v_call: TRBV6-4
d_call: -
clone_size: -
cdr3_aa: CASSHGDSERQETQYF
cdr3_nt: TGTGCCAGCAGCCACGGGGACTCAGAAAGACAAGAGACCCAGTACTTC

j_call: TRBJ2-7
v_call: TRBV9
d_call: -
clone_size: -
cdr3_aa: CASSGPGPRLEQYF
cdr3_nt: TGTGCCAGCAGCGGACCGGGACCTCGTCTTGAGCAGTACTTC

j_call: TRBJ2-3
v_call: TRBV19
d_call: TRBD2
clone_size: once
cdr3_aa: CASSIFQGGLSDTQYF
cdr3_nt: TGTGCCAGTAGTATTTTCCAGGGAGGGTTGTCAGATACGCAGTATTTT

j_call: TRBJ2-3
v_call: TRBV10-1
d_call: -
clone_size: -
cdr3_aa: CASSERGASTDTQYF
cdr3_nt: TGCGCCAGCAGTGAGAGGGGAGCTAGCACAGATACGCAGTATTTT

j_call: TRBJ2-1
v_call: TRBV10-1
d_call: TRBD2
clone_size: -
cdr3_aa: CASSESSGGEQFF
cdr3_nt: TGCGCCAGCAGTGAGTCCTCGGGAGGGGAGCAGTTCTTC

j_call: TRBJ2-5
v_call: TRBV13
d_call: -
clone_size: -
cdr3_aa: CASSLTRETQYF
cdr3_nt: TGTGCCAGCAGCTTGACTAGGGAGACCCAGTACTTC

j_call: TRBJ2-7
v_call: TRBV2
d_call: -
clone_size: -
cdr3_aa: CASSEEGPSSYEQYF
cdr3_nt: TGTGCCAGCAGTGAAGAGGGACCTAGCTCCTACGAGCAGTACTTC

j_call: TRBJ1-5
v_call: TRBV2
d_call: TRBD1
clone_size: -
cdr3_aa: CASSPFTGGNQPQHF
cdr3_nt: TGTGCCAGCAGTCCGTTCACAGGGGGTAATCAGCCCCAGCATTTT

j_call: TRBJ2-5
v_call: TRBV6-6
d_call: TRBD2
clone_size: -
cdr3_aa: CASSGLAGGVETQYF
cdr3_nt: TGTGCCAGCAGTGGATTAGCGGGAGGGGTAGAGACCCAGTACTTC

j_call: TRBJ2-7
v_call: TRBV7-9
d_call: -
clone_size: -
cdr3_aa: CASSLSPYEQYF
cdr3_nt: TGTGCCAGCAGCTTATCACCCTACGAGCAGTACTTC

j_call: TRBJ2-3
v_call: TRBV5-6
d_call: -
clone_size: -
cdr3_aa: CASSLSALAAIDTQYF
cdr3_nt: TGTGCCAGCAGCTTGTCGGCCCTCGCGGCGATAGATACGCAGTATTTT

j_call: TRBJ1-4
v_call: TRBV27
d_call: -
clone_size: -
cdr3_aa: CASSLSGGHSTNEKLFF
cdr3_nt: TGTGCCAGCAGTTTATCAGGGGGTCATTCAACTAATGAAAAACTGTTTTTT

j_call: TRBJ2-7
v_call: TRBV6-1
d_call: -
clone_size: once
cdr3_aa: CASGGWRDNDEQYF
cdr3_nt: TGTGCCAGCGGAGGTTGGCGGGATAACGACGAGCAGTACTTC

j_call: TRBJ2-1
v_call: TRBV28
d_call: TRBD2
clone_size: -
cdr3_aa: CASSPTVGLAFSEQFF
cdr3_nt: TGTGCCAGCAGCCCCACTGTGGGACTAGCTTTTTCGGAGCAGTTCTTC

j_call: TRBJ2-6
v_call: TRBV5-6
d_call: -
clone_size: -
cdr3_aa: CASSFAYLPSGANVLTF
cdr3_nt: TGTGCCAGCAGCTTTGCATATCTACCCTCTGGGGCCAACGTCCTGACTTTC

j_call: TRBJ2-1
v_call: TRBV5-8
d_call: TRBD2
clone_size: -
cdr3_aa: CASSPTSGRADEQFF
cdr3_nt: TGTGCCAGCAGCCCGACTAGCGGGAGGGCGGATGAGCAGTTCTTC

j_call: TRBJ2-2
v_call: TRBV19
d_call: -
clone_size: -
cdr3_aa: CASSMGQIDTGELFF
cdr3_nt: TGTGCCAGTAGTATGGGGCAGATAGACACCGGGGAGCTGTTTTTT

j_call: TRBJ2-1
v_call: TRBV19
d_call: TRBD1
clone_size: -
cdr3_aa: CASSISDRGGYNEQFF
cdr3_nt: TGTGCCAGTAGTATCTCGGACAGGGGAGGCTACAATGAGCAGTTCTTC

j_call: TRBJ2-7
v_call: TRBV27
d_call: -
clone_size: -
cdr3_aa: CASSLTGGTSAEQYF
cdr3_nt: TGTGCCAGCAGTCTAACCGGCGGGACTTCGGCAGAGCAGTACTTC

j_call: TRBJ1-3
v_call: TRBV28
d_call: -
clone_size: -
cdr3_aa: CASSFFGTYSGNTIYF
cdr3_nt: TGTGCCAGCAGTTTTTTCGGGACTTACTCTGGAAACACCATATATTTT

j_call: TRBJ2-5
v_call: TRBV6-6
d_call: TRBD2
clone_size: -
cdr3_aa: CASRTGTSGSETQYF
cdr3_nt: TGTGCCAGCAGGACCGGGACTAGCGGGAGTGAGACCCAGTACTTC

j_call: TRBJ2-7
v_call: TRBV27
d_call: TRBD2
clone_size: -
cdr3_aa: CASSRTSGSFSYEQYF
cdr3_nt: TGTGCCAGCAGCCGGACTAGCGGGTCCTTCTCCTACGAGCAGTACTTC

j_call: TRBJ2-7
v_call: TRBV5-6
d_call: TRBD2
clone_size: -
cdr3_aa: CASRGLAYEQYF
cdr3_nt: TGTGCCAGCAGAGGACTAGCCTACGAGCAGTACTTC

j_call: TRBJ1-5
v_call: TRBV19
d_call: -
clone_size: -
cdr3_aa: CASSWAGAVWSNQPQHF
cdr3_nt: TGTGCCAGTAGTTGGGCAGGGGCGGTTTGGAGCAATCAGCCCCAGCATTTT

j_call: TRBJ2-3
v_call: TRBV28
d_call: TRBD2
clone_size: -
cdr3_aa: CASSPGTKIPDTQYF
cdr3_nt: TGTGCCAGCAGTCCCGGGACTAAAATCCCAGATACGCAGTATTTT

j_call: TRBJ1-2
v_call: TRBV4-1
d_call: -
clone_size: -
cdr3_aa: CASSQGETAYGYTF
cdr3_nt: TGCGCCAGCAGCCAAGGGGAGACAGCTTATGGCTACACCTTC

j_call: TRBJ1-1
v_call: TRBV30
d_call: TRBD1
clone_size: -
cdr3_aa: CAWSKEGALGAEAFF
cdr3_nt: TGTGCCTGGAGTAAGGAGGGGGCCTTGGGGGCTGAAGCTTTCTTT

j_call: TRBJ2-2
v_call: TRBV7-2
d_call: -
clone_size: -
cdr3_aa: CASSPDPRDEGTGELFF
cdr3_nt: TGTGCCAGCAGCCCCGACCCACGGGACGAGGGCACCGGGGAGCTGTTTTTT

j_call: TRBJ1-3
v_call: TRBV29-1
d_call: -
clone_size: -
cdr3_aa: CSASKGSGNTIYF
cdr3_nt: TGCAGCGCCTCTAAGGGCTCCGGAAACACCATATATTTT

j_call: TRBJ2-7
v_call: TRBV27
d_call: TRBD2
clone_size: -
cdr3_aa: CASMGTSDKEYYEQYF
cdr3_nt: TGTGCCAGCATGGGGACTAGCGACAAAGAGTACTACGAGCAGTACTTC

j_call: TRBJ2-7
v_call: TRBV4-1
d_call: TRBD2
clone_size: -
cdr3_aa: CASSPRLLAGDPSYEQYF
cdr3_nt: TGCGCCAGCAGCCCTCGGCTACTAGCGGGAGACCCATCCTACGAGCAGTACTTC

j_call: TRBJ2-1
v_call: TRBV27
d_call: TRBD2
clone_size: -
cdr3_aa: CASSFSLGTSFGSEQFF
cdr3_nt: TGTGCCAGCAGTTTTTCCCTCGGGACTAGTTTTGGGAGTGAGCAGTTCTTC

j_call: TRBJ1-2
v_call: TRBV27
d_call: -
clone_size: -
cdr3_aa: CASRPPGNGYTF
cdr3_nt: TGTGCCAGCAGGCCTCCAGGGAATGGCTACACCTTC

j_call: TRBJ2-7
v_call: TRBV27
d_call: -
clone_size: -
cdr3_aa: CASSPPGSPTYEQYF
cdr3_nt: TGTGCCAGCAGCCCACCGGGCAGCCCCACCTACGAGCAGTACTTC

j_call: TRBJ1-2
v_call: TRBV19
d_call: -
clone_size: -
cdr3_aa: CASSISQGAGGYTF
cdr3_nt: TGTGCCAGTAGTATAAGCCAGGGAGCGGGAGGCTACACCTTC

j_call: TRBJ1-1
v_call: TRBV29-1
d_call: -
clone_size: few
cdr3_aa: CSVEYTSNLNTEAFF
cdr3_nt: TGCAGCGTTGAGTACACATCTAACCTGAACACTGAAGCTTTCTTT

j_call: TRBJ1-1
v_call: TRBV10-3
d_call: TRBD1
clone_size: few
cdr3_aa: CAIGQGTVGTEAFF
cdr3_nt: TGTGCCATCGGGCAGGGGACAGTGGGCACTGAAGCTTTCTTT

j_call: TRBJ2-1
v_call: TRBV6-5
d_call: TRBD2
clone_size: -
cdr3_aa: CASSYSSGRAYNEQFF
cdr3_nt: TGTGCCAGCAGTTACTCTAGCGGGAGGGCCTACAATGAGCAGTTCTTC

j_call: TRBJ2-5
v_call: TRBV11-3
d_call: TRBD2
clone_size: -
cdr3_aa: CASSLVDSGRGGETQYF
cdr3_nt: TGTGCCAGCAGCTTAGTGGATAGCGGGAGGGGAGGAGAGACCCAGTACTTC

j_call: TRBJ2-3
v_call: TRBV21-1
d_call: -
clone_size: -
cdr3_aa: CASSKNQAGVTDTQYF
cdr3_nt: TGTGCCAGCAGCAAAAATCAAGCGGGAGTGACAGATACGCAGTATTTT

j_call: TRBJ2-7
v_call: TRBV11-1
d_call: -
clone_size: once
cdr3_aa: CASSRPPGLSGEQYF
cdr3_nt: TGTGCCAGCAGCCGGCCCCCGGGATTGTCTGGAGAGCAGTACTTC

j_call: TRBJ2-3
v_call: TRBV9
d_call: TRBD1
clone_size: -
cdr3_aa: CASSEMGQGTDTQYF
cdr3_nt: TGTGCCAGCAGCGAGATGGGACAGGGTACAGATACGCAGTATTTT

j_call: TRBJ1-4
v_call: TRBV6-5
d_call: TRBD1
clone_size: -
cdr3_aa: CASSYASGGREKLFF
cdr3_nt: TGTGCCAGCAGTTACGCATCAGGGGGCCGCGAAAAACTGTTTTTT

j_call: TRBJ1-3
v_call: TRBV6-1
d_call: -
clone_size: -
cdr3_aa: CASWDRAGNTIYF
cdr3_nt: TGTGCCAGCTGGGATAGGGCTGGAAACACCATATATTTT